Following are 14 T cell receptor beta chains from one sample sequenced in a study of T-cell memory formation after mild COVID-19. MiXCR, applied by TCRdb to the 5' RACE reads, yields one record per CDR3 protein. The table includes 110,000 to 150,000 distinct CDR3 sequences, 11% to 15% detected once. Specimen: PBMCs or a T cell subset sorted from them (not recorded which). These receptors were collected from an adult woman who had mild COVID-19 (a few samples of this study predate the infection). Cell type and time point are not known.

The chain is built from TRBV21-1 and TRBJ1-5; TRBD1, as called in the table, went unchecked against the DNA. TRBV21-1 is designated a pseudogene. There are 17 residues in the CDR3. The CDR3 DNA reads TGTGCCAGCAGCAAAGACGAGGTGGACAGAAGCAATCAGCCCCAGCATTTT. Its protein product is CASSKDEVDRSNQPQHF.

This clonotype was counted between two and nine times. This chain uses TRBV12-3 or TRBV12-4 with TRBJ1-1; D may be TRBD1 (6 bases). The CDR3 extends over 19 amino acids. The V end was cut by 5 bases, the J end by 2 bases, with 27 bases between. The chain's CDR3 is CASSLPVRGPPGDNTEAFF. CDR3 coding DNA: TGTGCCAGCAGTCTCCCGGTCAGGGGTCCACCGGGGGATAACACTGAAGCTTTCTTT.

The V gene is TRBV29-1, the J gene TRBJ1-1, with 7 bases aligning to TRBD1. This CDR3 comprises 16 residues. Germline V gene sequence: CDR1 SQVTM, CDR2 ANQGSEA. Trimming took 5 bases from V and 1 from J; bases not matched to a gene: 13. CDR3 region: CSVPSDRQGWNTEAFF. DNA for the CDR3: TGCAGCGTTCCCTCCGACCGACAGGGATGGAACACTGAAGCTTTCTTT. Combining the CDR3 with reference TRBV29-1 and TRBJ1-1 gives the whole variable domain SAVISQKPSRDICQRGTSLTIQCQVDSQVTMMFWYRQQPGQSLTLIATANQGSEATYESGFVIDKFPISRPNLTFSTLTVSNMSPEDSSIYLCSVPSDRQGWNTEAFFGQGTRLTVV.

This clonotype came up a few times. This chain connects TRBV4-1 to TRBJ2-7; D perhaps matches TRBD1 (6 bases). V shed 3 bases and J shed 6 bases, with 12 bases lying between them. Germline values: CDR1 MGHRA, CDR2 YSYEKL. The CDR3 has 13 residues. CDR3 nucleotide sequence: TGCGCCAGCAGCCACAGGGGCCCGACCGAGCAGTACTTC. Amino acid sequence: CASSHRGPTEQYF.

The chain uses TRBV24-1 and TRBJ2-5; no firm D call. The V end was cut by 2 bases, the J end by 4 bases, with 4 bases between. The CDR3 covers 12 residues. From germline, CDR1 is KGHDR and CDR2 SFDVKD. The CDR3 region has the DNA TGTGCCACCAGTGATTGGGGAGAGACCCAGTACTTC. It yields the protein CATSDWGETQYF.

This chain uses TRBV9 with TRBJ2-3; 8 bases map to TRBD2. The trim removed 2 bases at V and 7 bases at J, leaving 12 bases unmatched. The CDR3 loop spans 16 amino acids. Germline V gene data show CDR1 as SGDLS and CDR2 as YYNGEE. The CDR3 loop is CASSVSAGAGRNTQYF. The CDR3 DNA reads as TGTGCCAGCAGCGTTTCAGCGGGAGCCGGTCGGAATACGCAGTATTTT.

The genes are TRBV20-1 and TRBJ1-1; D may be TRBD1 (6 bases). Germline V CDR1 and CDR2: DFQATT, SNEGSKA (reference sequence). This CDR3 is 12 amino acids long. Trimming took 4 bases from V and 7 from J, leaving 13 bases between them. CDR3 coding DNA: TGCAGTGCTATCTCTTACAGGGATGAAGCTTTCTTT. Its protein is CSAISYRDEAFF.

This clonotype was counted many times. The CDR3 here is CASSPQNTDTQYF. DNA of the CDR3: TGTGCCAGCAGCCCCCAGAACACAGATACGCAGTATTTT. The genes are TRBV7-9 and TRBJ2-3; D not certain. Trimming left V 5 bases short and J 2 bases short, with 8 bases between. Germline assignment: CDR1 SEHNR and CDR2 FQNEAQ (reference sequence). The CDR3 sequence is 13 residues long.

The chain joins TRBV6-1 to TRBJ2-2, with D perhaps matching TRBD2 (5 bases). The CDR3 sequence is 14 residues long. Germline CDR1 reads MNHNS; CDR2 reads SASEGT. Trimming removed 7 bases from V and 4 bases from J, with 13 bases in between. This CDR3 is CASTPGEATGELFF. The CDR3 coding sequence is TGTGCCAGCACTCCCGGGGAAGCCACCGGGGAGCTGTTTTTT.

This clonotype was found a few times. This rearrangement joins TRBV29-1 to TRBJ2-2, with TRBD2 matching over 7 bases. The CDR3 extends over 15 amino acids. Per germline, CDR1 SQVTM and CDR2 ANQGSEA. Unmatched junction bases numbered 9, after V lost 2 bases and J lost 6 bases. CDR3 nucleotide sequence: TGCAGCGTTGAACGACTAGCAGAAAACGCCGGGGAGCTGTTTTTT. The encoded protein is CSVERLAENAGELFF.

The chain combines TRBV11-2 with TRBJ2-1, with TRBD1 matching 7 bases. This CDR3 comprises 16 residues. Germline V gene data show CDR1 as SGHAT and CDR2 as FQNNGV. V trimming: 5 bases; J trimming: 1 base; junction bases outside the gene matches: 8. Written as DNA, the CDR3 is TGTGCCAGCAGCCCAGAGGACAGGTATTCCTACAATGAGCAGTTCTTC. As protein: CASSPEDRYSYNEQFF.

A few counts support this clonotype. The genes are TRBV20-1 and TRBJ1-5; D unresolved. Germline CDR1 is DFQATT and CDR2 is SNEGSKA (reference sequence). This CDR3 spans 15 amino acids. Between the trimmed V and J ends, which lost 0 bases and 4 bases, there was a span of 13 bases. CDR3 amino acids: CSARELVGRNQPQHF. CDR3 in DNA: TGCAGTGCTAGAGAGTTAGTTGGTCGGAATCAGCCCCAGCATTTT.

This clonotype was seen a handful of times. V gene TRBV25-1 combines with J gene TRBJ2-5; D is unclear. Trimming took off 3 bases at V and 1 base at J, with 18 bases between the two ends. The CDR3 is 17 residues long. Germline-derived CDR1 and CDR2 are MGHDK and SYGVNS. DNA for the CDR3: TGTGCCAGCAGTGACGGGCCAGCTGCGGCTAGCCAAGAGACCCAGTACTTC. It specifies CASSDGPAAASQETQYF.

This clonotype was observed many times. This chain uses TRBV29-1 with TRBJ2-7; 7 positions agree with TRBD2. Germline loops: CDR1 SQVTM, CDR2 ANQGSEA. With 3 bases clipped from V and 2 bases from J, the junction kept 10 bases outside the gene matches. This CDR3 contains 15 residues. DNA for the CDR3: TGCAGCGTTGAGTTAACGGGGGGATATACCTACGAGCAGTACTTC. As protein: CSVELTGGYTYEQYF.